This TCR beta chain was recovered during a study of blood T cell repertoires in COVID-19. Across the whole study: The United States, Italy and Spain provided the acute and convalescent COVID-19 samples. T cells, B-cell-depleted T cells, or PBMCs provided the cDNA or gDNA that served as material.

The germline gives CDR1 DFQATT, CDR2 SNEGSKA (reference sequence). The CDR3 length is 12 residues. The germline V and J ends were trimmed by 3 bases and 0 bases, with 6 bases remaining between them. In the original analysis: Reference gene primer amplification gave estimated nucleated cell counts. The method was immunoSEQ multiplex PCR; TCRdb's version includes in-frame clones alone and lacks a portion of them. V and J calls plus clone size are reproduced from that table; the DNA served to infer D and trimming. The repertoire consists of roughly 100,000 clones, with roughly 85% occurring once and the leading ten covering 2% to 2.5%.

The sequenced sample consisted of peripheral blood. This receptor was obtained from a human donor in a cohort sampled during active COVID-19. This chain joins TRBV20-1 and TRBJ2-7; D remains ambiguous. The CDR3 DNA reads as TGCAGTGCTAGTAAGCCCTCCTACGAGCAGTACTTC. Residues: CSASKPSYEQYF.